These T cell receptor beta chains were read from a single sample in a study of blood T cells in healthy people across ages. TCRdb used MiXCR to reprocess the 5' RACE reads, holding one entry per CDR3 protein. Of about 510,000 distinct CDR3 sequences listed, around 27% are singletons. These data are also associated with another study on T cells of mothers and their children.

The sequenced material came from blood. The source of these receptors is a boy under 10 years old in good health. Each CDR3 is given with its conserved first and last residue. Fields, in order: CDR3 protein, CDR3 DNA, D gene, V gene, J gene, clone size. The D gene is left open where the match is weak. A row's size may be missing; if present it is once, few, many or a size class.

CDR3 protein: CASSYGGTAHF; CDR3 DNA: TGTGCCAGCAGTTACGGGGGGACGGCGCACTTT; D gene: NA; V gene: TRBV6-5; J gene: TRBJ1-6; clone size: NA
CDR3 protein: CASSVGLAGGEEQYF; CDR3 DNA: TGTGCCAGCAGCGTAGGGCTAGCGGGAGGTGAGGAGCAGTACTTC; D gene: TRBD2; V gene: TRBV9; J gene: TRBJ2-7; clone size: NA
CDR3 protein: CASSLDLAKRGEQFF; CDR3 DNA: TGCGCCAGCAGCTTGGATCTAGCGAAGAGAGGGGAGCAGTTCTTC; D gene: NA; V gene: TRBV5-1; J gene: TRBJ2-1; clone size: few
CDR3 protein: CAIRENNSGVSDRGSYGYTF; CDR3 DNA: TGTGCCATCAGGGAAAATAACTCGGGTGTATCGGACAGGGGGAGCTATGGCTACACCTTC; D gene: TRBD1; V gene: TRBV10-3; J gene: TRBJ1-2; clone size: few
CDR3 protein: CASRRGVEYEQYF; CDR3 DNA: TGTGCCAGCCGTAGAGGTGTGGAGTACGAGCAGTACTTC; D gene: NA; V gene: TRBV12-3/TRBV12-4; J gene: TRBJ2-7; clone size: NA
CDR3 protein: CASSLSGAGGYTF; CDR3 DNA: TGTGCCAGCAGTTTATCAGGGGCGGGTGGCTACACCTTC; D gene: NA; V gene: TRBV28; J gene: TRBJ1-2; clone size: few
CDR3 protein: CASRGDPFSTEAFF; CDR3 DNA: TGTGCCAGCAGAGGAGACCCCTTCAGCACTGAAGCTTTCTTT; D gene: NA; V gene: TRBV7-3; J gene: TRBJ1-1; clone size: many
CDR3 protein: CSVEGPLKVTAFF; CDR3 DNA: TGCAGCGTTGAAGGGCCATTAAAGGTTACAGCTTTCTTT; D gene: NA; V gene: TRBV29-1; J gene: TRBJ1-1; clone size: few
CDR3 protein: CASSEGEGITDTQYF; CDR3 DNA: TGCGCCAGCAGTGAGGGAGAGGGAATCACAGATACGCAGTATTTT; D gene: NA; V gene: TRBV10-1; J gene: TRBJ2-3; clone size: NA
CDR3 protein: CSARDRHRLDGYTF; CDR3 DNA: TGCAGTGCTAGAGATCGACACCGGCTGGACGGCTACACCTTC; D gene: NA; V gene: TRBV20-1; J gene: TRBJ1-2; clone size: NA
CDR3 protein: CASSPLGELGTGELFF; CDR3 DNA: TGTGCCAGCAGCCCCTTGGGGGAGCTAGGCACCGGGGAGCTGTTTTTT; D gene: NA; V gene: TRBV2; J gene: TRBJ2-2; clone size: few
CDR3 protein: CASSQVGTARETQYF; CDR3 DNA: TGCGCCAGCAGCCAAGTGGGAACAGCGCGAGAGACCCAGTACTTC; D gene: NA; V gene: TRBV4-1; J gene: TRBJ2-5; clone size: few
CDR3 protein: CASSWTGRQETQYF; CDR3 DNA: TGTGCCAGCAGTTGGACAGGGCGGCAAGAGACCCAGTACTTC; D gene: TRBD1; V gene: TRBV6-5; J gene: TRBJ2-5; clone size: NA
CDR3 protein: CASSYSRPGGGELFF; CDR3 DNA: TGTGCCAGCAGTTATAGCAGGCCGGGCGGCGGGGAGCTGTTTTTT; D gene: NA; V gene: TRBV6-6; J gene: TRBJ2-2; clone size: few
CDR3 protein: CASSYLAGGNYGYTF; CDR3 DNA: TGTGCCAGCAGTTATTTGGCAGGGGGTAACTATGGCTACACCTTC; D gene: TRBD1; V gene: TRBV6-6; J gene: TRBJ1-2; clone size: few
CDR3 protein: CASSPQTGGETGELFF; CDR3 DNA: TGTGCCAGCAGCCCTCAGACAGGGGGAGAGACCGGGGAGCTGTTTTTT; D gene: TRBD1; V gene: TRBV7-9; J gene: TRBJ2-2; clone size: NA
CDR3 protein: CASSNPTGKQTQYF; CDR3 DNA: TGCGCCAGCAGCAACCCGACAGGGAAGCAGACCCAGTACTTC; D gene: TRBD1; V gene: TRBV4-1; J gene: TRBJ2-5; clone size: few
CDR3 protein: CASSELNRNYGYTF; CDR3 DNA: TGTGCCAGCAGTGAATTAAACAGGAACTATGGCTACACCTTC; D gene: NA; V gene: TRBV25-1; J gene: TRBJ1-2; clone size: NA
CDR3 protein: CASSRPSTGVYEQYF; CDR3 DNA: TGTGCCAGCAGTCGCCCATCGACAGGAGTCTACGAGCAGTACTTC; D gene: NA; V gene: TRBV6-5; J gene: TRBJ2-7; clone size: many
CDR3 protein: CASSEQLPGANVLTF; CDR3 DNA: TGTGCCAGCAGTGAACAGCTTCCTGGGGCCAACGTCCTGACTTTC; D gene: NA; V gene: TRBV25-1; J gene: TRBJ2-6; clone size: NA
CDR3 protein: CASSLIGIAGGTPDTQYF; CDR3 DNA: TGTGCCAGCAGCTTAATAGGGATAGCGGGGGGCACACCAGATACGCAGTATTTT; D gene: TRBD2; V gene: TRBV11-2; J gene: TRBJ2-3; clone size: NA
CDR3 protein: CASSEQVRGSAFF; CDR3 DNA: TGTGCCAGCAGTGAACAGGTCCGGGGATCAGCTTTCTTT; D gene: NA; V gene: TRBV6-1; J gene: TRBJ1-1; clone size: NA
CDR3 protein: CASSDTSGGTQETQYF; CDR3 DNA: TGTGCCAGCAGCGACACTAGCGGGGGGACTCAAGAGACCCAGTACTTC; D gene: TRBD2; V gene: TRBV6-2/TRBV6-3; J gene: TRBJ2-5; clone size: few
CDR3 protein: CAGSNPAAGGEAQYF; CDR3 DNA: TGTGCCGGCAGCAATCCGGCGGCGGGAGGGGAGGCCCAGTACTTC; D gene: TRBD2; V gene: TRBV5-6; J gene: TRBJ2-5; clone size: few
CDR3 protein: CSARHPGGTTYEQYF; CDR3 DNA: TGCAGTGCTAGACACCCGGGCGGAACAACCTACGAGCAGTACTTC; D gene: NA; V gene: TRBV20-1; J gene: TRBJ2-7; clone size: few
CDR3 protein: CASTIGQGRTEAFF; CDR3 DNA: TGCGCCAGCACCATCGGACAGGGGAGGACTGAAGCTTTCTTT; D gene: TRBD1; V gene: TRBV5-1; J gene: TRBJ1-1; clone size: few
CDR3 protein: CASSPLGRPFEKLFF; CDR3 DNA: TGTGCCAGCAGTCCCCTCGGGAGGCCTTTTGAAAAACTGTTTTTT; D gene: NA; V gene: TRBV27; J gene: TRBJ1-4; clone size: NA
CDR3 protein: CASSPGPGTGGTGANVLTF; CDR3 DNA: TGTGCCAGCAGCCCAGGGCCCGGGACAGGGGGTACTGGGGCCAACGTCCTGACTTTC; D gene: TRBD1; V gene: TRBV12-3/TRBV12-4; J gene: TRBJ2-6; clone size: few
CDR3 protein: CSARLAEREYEQYF; CDR3 DNA: TGCAGTGCTAGACTAGCGGAGCGGGAATACGAGCAGTACTTC; D gene: TRBD2; V gene: TRBV20-1; J gene: TRBJ2-7; clone size: few
CDR3 protein: CASSLSPNTGELFF; CDR3 DNA: TGTGCCAGCAGCTTGTCCCCGAACACCGGGGAGCTGTTTTTT; D gene: NA; V gene: TRBV7-7; J gene: TRBJ2-2; clone size: few
CDR3 protein: CASSRGTTDPYEQYF; CDR3 DNA: TGTGCCAGCAGCCGCGGGACAACGGACCCCTACGAGCAGTACTTC; D gene: NA; V gene: TRBV9; J gene: TRBJ2-7; clone size: NA
CDR3 protein: CASSLRTSGTQETQYF; CDR3 DNA: TGTGCCAGCTCCCTAAGGACTAGCGGAACCCAAGAGACCCAGTACTTC; D gene: TRBD2; V gene: TRBV18; J gene: TRBJ2-5; clone size: few
CDR3 protein: CSVLAAEGVDIQYF; CDR3 DNA: TGCAGTGTTCTAGCGGCTGAGGGTGTGGACATTCAGTACTTC; D gene: TRBD2; V gene: TRBV20-1; J gene: TRBJ2-4; clone size: NA
CDR3 protein: CASSQDTGWTGELFF; CDR3 DNA: TGCGCCAGCAGCCAAGATACAGGGTGGACCGGGGAGCTGTTTTTT; D gene: NA; V gene: TRBV4-3; J gene: TRBJ2-2; clone size: NA
CDR3 protein: CASSERTANEKLFF; CDR3 DNA: TGCGCCAGCAGCGAACGGACAGCTAATGAAAAACTGTTTTTT; D gene: NA; V gene: TRBV5-1; J gene: TRBJ1-4; clone size: NA
CDR3 protein: CASSLRTGTGMETQYF; CDR3 DNA: TGTGCCAGCAGCTTAAGGACGGGGACAGGGATGGAGACCCAGTACTTC; D gene: TRBD1; V gene: TRBV7-2; J gene: TRBJ2-5; clone size: few
CDR3 protein: CASTRKAEAFF; CDR3 DNA: TGTGCCAGCACTCGGAAGGCTGAAGCTTTCTTT; D gene: NA; V gene: TRBV12-3/TRBV12-4; J gene: TRBJ1-1; clone size: few